This T cell receptor (beta chain) was observed in a study of shared clonotypes between healthy human individuals (dated by TCRdb to between 2020 and 2021). About the study as a whole: The cohort included three men and two women between 18 and 49 years of age. For each donor, CD4 naive and CD4 memory were each given three plates, CD8 naive was given two plates, and CD8 memory was given one plate. Libraries were prepared and TCR repertoires were sequenced by different laboratories using diverse techniques, in order to increase sequencing depth and limit assay-specific biases. Leukapheresis yielded between about 0.94 and 9.5 billion PBMCs per donor. The study deeply sequenced blood TCR repertoires of about 5 healthy adults to estimate repertoire size and the extent of clonotype sharing between individuals.

CD8 naive samples were CD45RO-negative cells positively selected for CCR7, giving a CD45RA+CCR7+ population that excluded TemRA cells. The donors were healthy, HIV-negative adults with no recently reported acute infections or vaccinations. Only Caucasian adults living in Nashville, Tennessee, USA were represented among the donors. Blood was obtained by leukapheresis, after which PBMCs were separated by Ficoll-Histopaque density gradient centrifugation and cryopreserved in liquid nitrogen vapor phase. Purity and quantity of every magnetically sorted T cell population were checked by analytical flow cytometry. Each sorted fraction had its genomic DNA isolated and then quantified by UV absorbance on a Nanodrop 2000c. Regarding this clone: Its cognate antigen has yet to be identified. No base qualities exist here, and no much larger clone lies one base off it.

Points the paper makes about the study in general: Pairwise subsampling led to the expectation that sequencing depth would affect the degree of clonotype sharing among donors. Compared with non-shared clonotypes, the clonotypes found in all four sorted-subset donors had higher generation probabilities. Sampling was restricted to blood, and TCR repertoires in tissue are likely to differ from TCR repertoires in blood. Larger estimated clonotype richness was generally found for naive subsets than for memory subsets. Sharing across a few donors was observed for 5% to 6.5% of naive CD4, over 3% of naive CD8, roughly 2.4% of memory CD4, and around 0.44% of memory CD8 clonotypes. Because the study included a small number of donors, the genetic and exposure-history diversity represented was limited. Rarefaction of sorted-subset datasets indicated incomplete sequencing despite the large sequencing depth.

TCR CDR3 regions were amplified from genomic DNA by multiplex PCR using the deep immunoSEQ assay. For each cell subset, the extracted genomic DNA was distributed evenly across all wells of several immunoSEQ 96-well plates, and each plate served as one replicate. For sorted subsets, about 220 ng of genomic DNA, equivalent to some 30,000 T cell genomes, went into each replicate PCR. Purified libraries were measured with a Qubit 3.0 fluorometer, size-checked on a Bioanalyzer 2100, and measured again with the KAPA Library Quantification kit. Each immunoSEQ 96-well plate was sequenced on its own single-read 150-cycle Illumina NextSeq 550 flow cell. In the original analysis: Because the immunoSEQ output included only junctional sequences and no quality scores, the filtering could not be the same as the filtering used for full-length reads. To assign V/J genes and CDR3, sequences were annotated against IMGT germline references using PyIR, a Python wrapper for IgBLAST v1.9. Reads with weak V/J assignments (E-value above 1e-6), missing CDR3, stop codons, out-of-frame junctions, or ambiguous translated residues were removed. A V3J clonotype was defined by an identical inferred V gene, J gene, and CDR3 amino acid sequence. The percentage overlap between two repertoires was calculated by dividing the number of shared unique clonotypes by the size of the smaller repertoire. Repertoire richness was assessed with RTK rarefaction, the Chao1 estimator, and Recon v2.1 estimates of unobserved clonotypes. Generation probabilities were computed with OLGA for all TCRbeta clonotypes obtained by the gDNA method from several donors. TCRdb carries this immuneACCESS record with in-frame sequences only. Its versions omit some clonotypes, under half of them owing to an unresolved V gene in the studies checked, with the rest unexplained. V and J calls and clone size are given by that table; D and trimming were obtained from the DNA. The sample table lists roughly 590,000 clones, around 95% of them with a count of one. The top ten clones comprise about 0.11% of the sample.

The germline V gene supplies CDR1 ENHRY and CDR2 SYGVKD. V and J lose 7 bases and 8 bases, and a span of 17 bases separates them. Reading from cysteine to phenylalanine, the CDR3 counts 14 amino acids. Only CDR3 DNA is held: 42 bases, read in frame from base 1. The sequencing input was naive CD8+ T cells sorted from blood. The cell subset or site tag for this specimen amounts to: CD45RA+CCR7+. The sequence was collected from a woman younger than 45 in good health. The V gene is TRBV10-3 and the J gene is TRBJ2-2; the D gene is not confidently resolved. CDR3 region: CAITGDTPGGELFF. The nucleotide sequence is TGTGCCATCACAGGTGATACTCCGGGTGGGGAGCTGTTTTTT.